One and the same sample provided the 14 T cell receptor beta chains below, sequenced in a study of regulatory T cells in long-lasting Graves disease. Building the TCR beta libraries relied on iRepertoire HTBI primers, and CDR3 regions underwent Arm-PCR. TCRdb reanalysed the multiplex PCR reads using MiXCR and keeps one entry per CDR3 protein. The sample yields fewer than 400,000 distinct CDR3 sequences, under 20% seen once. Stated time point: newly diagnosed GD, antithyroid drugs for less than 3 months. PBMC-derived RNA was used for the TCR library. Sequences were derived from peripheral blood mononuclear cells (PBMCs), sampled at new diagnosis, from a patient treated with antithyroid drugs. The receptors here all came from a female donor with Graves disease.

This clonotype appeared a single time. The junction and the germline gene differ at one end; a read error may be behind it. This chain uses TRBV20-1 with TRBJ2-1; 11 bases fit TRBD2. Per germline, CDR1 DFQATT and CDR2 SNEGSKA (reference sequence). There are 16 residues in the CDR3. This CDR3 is CSASDFSGRANHEQLF. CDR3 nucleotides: TGCAGTGCTAGTGATTTTAGCGGGAGGGCCAACCATGAGCAGTTATTC.

The CDR3 bases are TGTGCCAGCAGTTGGGGGGCGGGACTAGCAGGGTACGAGCAGTACTTC. This gives the protein CASSWGAGLAGYEQYF. This chain uses TRBV27 with TRBJ2-7, with 9 bases fitting TRBD2. V lost 4 bases to trimming and J lost 4 bases; unmatched junction nucleotides: 11. This CDR3 region has 16 residues. Germline-derived CDR1 and CDR2 are MNHEY and SMNVEV (reference sequence).

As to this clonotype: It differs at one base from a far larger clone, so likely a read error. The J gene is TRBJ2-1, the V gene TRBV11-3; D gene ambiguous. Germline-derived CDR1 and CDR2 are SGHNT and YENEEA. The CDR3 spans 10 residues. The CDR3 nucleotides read TGTGCCAGCTGCTTCTCTGAGCAGTTCTTC. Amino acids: CASCFSEQFF. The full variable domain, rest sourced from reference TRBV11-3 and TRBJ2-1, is EAGVVQSPRYKIIEKKQPVAFWCNPISGHNTLYWYLQNLGQGPELLIRYENEEAVDDSQLPKDRFSAERLKGVDSTLKIQPAELGDSAVYLCASCFSEQFFGPGTRLTVL.

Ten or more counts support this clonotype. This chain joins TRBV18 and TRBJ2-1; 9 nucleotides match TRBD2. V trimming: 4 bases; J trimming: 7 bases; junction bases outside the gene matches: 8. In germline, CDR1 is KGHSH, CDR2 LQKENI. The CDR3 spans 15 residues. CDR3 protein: CASSQSAGGLNEQFF. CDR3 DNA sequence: TGTGCCAGCTCACAGTCCGCGGGAGGGCTGAATGAGCAGTTCTTC.

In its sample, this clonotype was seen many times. CDR3 sequence: CASRLLLTAKNIQYF. The CDR3 bases are TGTGCCAGCAGATTACTCCTTACTGCCAAAAACATTCAGTACTTC. The gene calls are TRBV2 and TRBJ2-4, with no clear D. CDR3 length: 15 amino acids. V was cut by 6 bases and J by 1 base, with 13 bases left in between. Germline V CDR1 and CDR2: SNHLY, FYNNEI. The full variable domain, in which reference TRBV2 and TRBJ2-4 provide the parts outside the CDR3, is EPEVTQTPSHQVTQMGQEVILRCVPISNHLYFYWYRQILGQKVEFLVSFYNNEISEKSEIFDDQFSVERPDGSNFTLKIRSTKLEDSAMYFCASRLLLTAKNIQYFGAGTRLSVL.

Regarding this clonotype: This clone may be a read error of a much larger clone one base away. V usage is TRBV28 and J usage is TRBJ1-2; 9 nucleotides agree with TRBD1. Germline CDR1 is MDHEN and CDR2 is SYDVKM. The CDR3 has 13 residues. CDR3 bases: TGTGCCAGCAGTAAAAACCCCCGGGACAGGGCACTCTTC. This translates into CASSKNPRDRALF.

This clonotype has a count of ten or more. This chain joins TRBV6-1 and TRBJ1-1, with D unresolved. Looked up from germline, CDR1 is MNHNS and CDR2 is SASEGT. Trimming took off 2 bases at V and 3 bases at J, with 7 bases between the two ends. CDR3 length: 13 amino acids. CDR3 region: CASSEMADTEAFF. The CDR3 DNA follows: TGTGCCAGCAGTGAAATGGCAGACACTGAAGCTTTCTTT.

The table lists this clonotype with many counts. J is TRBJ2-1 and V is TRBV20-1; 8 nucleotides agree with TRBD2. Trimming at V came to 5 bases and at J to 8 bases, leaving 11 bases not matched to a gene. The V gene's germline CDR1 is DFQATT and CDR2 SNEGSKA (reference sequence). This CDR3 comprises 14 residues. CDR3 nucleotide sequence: TGCAGTGCTGAAACCGGGACTAGATCATATGAGCAGTTCTTC. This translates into CSAETGTRSYEQFF.

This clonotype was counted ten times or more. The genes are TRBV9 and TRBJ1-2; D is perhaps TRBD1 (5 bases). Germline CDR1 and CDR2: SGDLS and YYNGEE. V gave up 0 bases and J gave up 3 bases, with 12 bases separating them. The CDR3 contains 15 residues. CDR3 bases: TGTGCCAGCAGCGTAGGGGCCAGGGTGGACTATGGCTACACCTTC. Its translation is CASSVGARVDYGYTF.

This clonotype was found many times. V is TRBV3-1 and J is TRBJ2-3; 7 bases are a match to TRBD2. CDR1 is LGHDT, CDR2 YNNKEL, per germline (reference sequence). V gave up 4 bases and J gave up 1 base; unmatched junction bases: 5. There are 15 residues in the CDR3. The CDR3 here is CASSPLGGGTDTQYF. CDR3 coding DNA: TGTGCCAGCAGCCCTTTGGGGGGGGGCACAGATACGCAGTATTTT.

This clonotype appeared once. The CDR3 reads CASSRQGLEQFF. Here the CDR3 DNA reads TGTGCCAGCAGCCGTCAGGGACTTGAGCAGTTCTTC. The J gene is TRBJ2-1, the V gene TRBV7-2; D possibly corresponds to TRBD2 (6 bases). Germline values: CDR1 SGHTA, CDR2 FQGNSA. This CDR3 region has 12 residues. V was clipped by 5 bases and J by 9 bases, with 11 bases between them. Filled out from reference TRBV7-2 and TRBJ2-1, the complete variable domain reads GAGVSQSPSNKVTEKGKDVELRCDPISGHTALYWYRQSLGQGLEFLIYFQGNSAPDKSGLPSDRFSAERTGGSVSTLTIQRTQQEDSAVYLCASSRQGLEQFFGPGTRLTVL.

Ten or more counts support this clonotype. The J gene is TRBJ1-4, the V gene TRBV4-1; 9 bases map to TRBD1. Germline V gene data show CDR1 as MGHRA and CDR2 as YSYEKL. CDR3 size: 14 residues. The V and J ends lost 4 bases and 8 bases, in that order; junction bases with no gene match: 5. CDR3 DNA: TGCGCCAGCAGCCTTCGACAGGGGGGGGAAAAACTGTTTTTT. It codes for CASSLRQGGEKLFF.

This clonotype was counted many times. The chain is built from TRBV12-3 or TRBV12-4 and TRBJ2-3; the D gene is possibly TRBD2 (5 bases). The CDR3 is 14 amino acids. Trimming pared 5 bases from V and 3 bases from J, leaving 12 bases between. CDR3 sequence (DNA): TGTGCCAGCAGTGTGGTGAGGGAGACAGATACGCAGTATTTT. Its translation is CASSVVRETDTQYF.

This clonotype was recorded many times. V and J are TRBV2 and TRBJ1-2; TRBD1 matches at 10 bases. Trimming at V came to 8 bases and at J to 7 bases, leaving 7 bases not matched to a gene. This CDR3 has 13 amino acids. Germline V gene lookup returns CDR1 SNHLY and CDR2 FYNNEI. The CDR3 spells CASRGQGDGGYTF. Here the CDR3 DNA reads TGTGCCAGCCGCGGACAGGGGGATGGTGGCTACACCTTC.